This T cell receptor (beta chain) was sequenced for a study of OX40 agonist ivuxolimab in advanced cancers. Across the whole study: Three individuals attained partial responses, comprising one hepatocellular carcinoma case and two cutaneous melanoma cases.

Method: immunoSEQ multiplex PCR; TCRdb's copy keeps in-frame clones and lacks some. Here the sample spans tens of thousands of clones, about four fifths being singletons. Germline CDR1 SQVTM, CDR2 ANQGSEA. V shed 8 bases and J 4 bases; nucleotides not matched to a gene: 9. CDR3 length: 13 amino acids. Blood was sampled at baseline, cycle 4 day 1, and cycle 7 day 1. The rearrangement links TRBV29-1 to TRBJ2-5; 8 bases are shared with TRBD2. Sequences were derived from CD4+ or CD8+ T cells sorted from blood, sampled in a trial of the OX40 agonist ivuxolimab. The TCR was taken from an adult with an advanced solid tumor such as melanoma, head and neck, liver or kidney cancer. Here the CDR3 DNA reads TGCAGCTCATTGGGACTAGAGGGAGAGACCCAGTACTTC. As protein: CSSLGLEGETQYF.